Following are 4 T cell receptor beta chains from one sample sequenced in a study of T-cell reconstitution after alpha-beta-depleted transplantation in children. Preparation of the TCRbeta library involved a method that used unique molecular identifiers. Each CDR3 protein is one row after TCRdb ran MiXCR on the PCR reads. The table shows around 300,000 distinct CDR3 sequences, with under 14% occurring only once. Material: peripheral blood, obtained 180 days after TCRalphabeta/CD19-depleted stem cell transplant. All receptors derive from a male patient aged 2 to 9 who had a stem cell transplant for chronic granulomatous disease, so the T cells may come from the graft donor.

This clonotype occurred many times. The V and J genes are TRBV20-1 and TRBJ2-1; 8 nucleotides agree with TRBD2. Germline CDR1 DFQATT, CDR2 SNEGSKA (reference sequence). V gave up 6 bases and J gave up 3 bases; unmatched junction bases: 7. The CDR3 is made up of 14 amino acids. The CDR3 sequence is CSAVSGAFYNEQFF. The CDR3 region has the DNA TGCAGTGCAGTTAGCGGGGCTTTCTACAATGAGCAGTTCTTC.

This clonotype was counted many times. The chain's CDR3 is CATSRVLSSDTQYF. CDR3 in DNA: TGTGCCACCAGCAGAGTCTTAAGTTCAGATACGCAGTATTTT. The genes are TRBV15 and TRBJ2-3; D not certain. The germline V gene encodes CDR1 LNHNV and CDR2 YYDKDF (reference sequence). The V end was cut by 1 base, the J end by 4 bases, with 9 bases between. This CDR3 contains 14 residues.

The table lists this clonotype with a few counts. The chain recombines TRBV9 with TRBJ2-4, with 8 nucleotides matching TRBD2. Trimming removed 3 bases from V and 1 base from J; junction bases left unmatched: 15. The CDR3 contains 19 residues. Germline CDR1 SGDLS, CDR2 YYNGEE. The CDR3 loop reads CASSGGLAGSLEAKNIQYF. CDR3 coding DNA: TGTGCCAGCAGCGGCGGGCTAGCGGGCTCCTTGGAGGCCAAAAACATTCAGTACTTC.

This clonotype showed up many times. V gene TRBV18 combines with J gene TRBJ2-7; TRBD1 matches at 11 bases. The V gene end was trimmed by 0 bases and the J gene end by 5 bases; junction bases not matched to a gene: 6. Germline CDR1 and CDR2: KGHSH and LQKENI. There are 16 residues in the CDR3. The CDR3 DNA follows: TGTGCCAGCTCACCACCGAGAGGGACAGGGGGAGACGAGCAGTACTTC. Translating gives CASSPPRGTGGDEQYF.